This entry is about one T cell receptor beta chain. What it recognizes is unknown. This entry is derived from a study of OX40 agonist ivuxolimab in advanced cancers. The wider study: Patients with hepatocellular carcinoma, melanoma, renal cell or head and neck cancer made up the dose-escalation patients. Three partial responders included one hepatocellular carcinoma patient and two cutaneous melanoma patients. Whole-study results and caveats: Dosing at 0.1 to 3.0 mg/kg was accompanied by clonal expansion of CD4+ and CD8+ blood T cells by week 6. Average numbers of expanded clones were greater in CD8+ T cells than in CD4+.

The assay was immunoSEQ multiplex PCR, and TCRdb's table has in-frame clones only and misses some. Of approximately 75,000 clones listed, more than 90% were seen once; the top ten hold about 0.4%. Losses at the gene ends were 4 bases for V and 7 bases for J; bases not matched to a gene: 4. Per germline, CDR1 LNHDA and CDR2 SQIVND (reference sequence). CDR3 length: 12 amino acids. Here the sequenced sample was CD4+ or CD8+ T cells sorted from blood, taken in a trial of the OX40 agonist ivuxolimab. This chain uses TRBV19 with TRBJ2-7, with 7 positions matching TRBD1. The source of this sequence is an adult with an advanced solid tumor such as melanoma, head and neck, liver or kidney cancer. The CDR3 DNA sequence: TGTGCCAGTAGTACGACAGGGCCAGAGCAGTACTTC. As protein: CASSTTGPEQYF.